A single TCR beta chain is shown here with its context. Its target is unknown. Since no conserved phenylalanine or tryptophan closes the CDR3, a read error is the likely cause. The data stem from a study of blood T cells in healthy people across ages. Overall study: Per two T cells, template switching captured roughly one barcoded beta molecule. Study observations and caveats: Donor CMV status was unknown, possibly confounding expanded clonotype changes. Leaving the PBMCs unsorted stopped any conclusive comparison of naive versus antigen-experienced cells.

Trimming took 4 bases from V and 5 from J, leaving 7 bases between them. CDR1 is KGHDR, CDR2 SFDVKD, per germline. The CDR3 covers 12 residues. Primers used in a second PCR of roughly 6 to 11 cycles were a sample-barcoded 5' primer and a J-beta primer mix. Each single sample gave us at least 2.5 million CDR3-containing paired-end reads. TCRdb recomputed calls from the 5' RACE reads with MiXCR, one row per CDR3 protein. The table records 650,000 or so distinct CDR3 sequences, over 40% of them present only once. The sequence came from a woman aged 80 or over in good health. This sequence joins TRBV24-1 and TRBJ2-5; D is unresolved. Sequenced: blood. CDR3 loop: CATSDRTETQYV. The CDR3 DNA reads TGTGCCACCAGTGACCGGACCGAGACCCAGTACGTC.